This entry lists 31 T cell receptor beta chains sequenced from one sample in a study of blood T cell repertoires in COVID-19. Data came from immunoSEQ multiplex PCR; TCRdb stores just in-frame clones and leaves some out. The data contain roughly 250,000 clones, approximately 87% of them singletons. Specimen: peripheral blood. These receptors were collected from a human donor in a cohort sampled during active COVID-19.

This clone was seen a single time. The chain uses TRBV5-1 and TRBJ2-1; D unclear. The V and J ends lost 0 bases and 2 bases respectively, with 9 bases between them. CDR1 and CDR2 from the germline V gene are SGHRS and YFSETQ. The CDR3 spans 15 residues. The CDR3 is CASSLAGLPYNEQFF. The CDR3 bases are TGCGCCAGCAGCTTGGCGGGTCTACCCTACAATGAGCAGTTCTTC.

The chain joins TRBV23-1 to TRBJ2-7; D is unclear. TRBV23-1 belongs to the ORF category, with a function that is uncertain. With 0 bases removed from V and 11 bases from J, the gap between germline ends came to 11 bases. This CDR3 spans 12 amino acids. DNA for the CDR3: TGCGCCAGCAGTCAATCGAGCCACGTGGAGTACTTC. It codes for CASSQSSHVEYF.

This clone was seen a handful of times. The chain couples TRBV19 to TRBJ2-1; 12 bases line up with TRBD2. This CDR3 is built from 15 residues. Trimming took 4 bases from V and 9 from J; bases not matched to a gene: 7. CDR1 LNHDA and CDR2 SQIVND come from the germline V gene (reference sequence). CDR3 sequence: CASSNLAGGPVEQFF. CDR3 coding DNA: TGTGCCAGTAGTAACCTAGCGGGGGGGCCGGTTGAGCAGTTCTTC.

The chain links TRBV4-2 to TRBJ2-1; 10 nucleotides agree with TRBD2. CDR1 and CDR2 (germline): LGHNA, YNFKEQ. This CDR3 comprises 15 residues. The trim removed 4 bases at V and 5 bases at J, leaving 5 bases unmatched. CDR3 DNA: TGTGCCAGCAGCCTAGGTAGCGGGGGGAACAATGAGCAGTTCTTC. Its translation: CASSLGSGGNNEQFF.

This clone appeared a few times. This chain links TRBV4-1 with TRBJ2-7; D may be TRBD2 (6 bases). V lost 0 bases and J lost 3, with 15 bases in between. The CDR3 runs 16 residues. The germline CDR1 and CDR2 sequences are MGHRA and YSYEKL. The CDR3, as DNA: TGCGCCAGCAGCCAAGAGTATTCATCAGCGGGCTACGAGCAGTACTTC. Translated, it gives CASSQEYSSAGYEQYF.

This clone was seen at least ten times. The genes are TRBV7-2 and TRBJ1-3, with 10 bases matching TRBD1. This CDR3 spans 16 amino acids. V trimming: 0 bases; J trimming: 4 bases; junction bases outside the gene matches: 3. The V gene's germline CDR1 is SGHTA and CDR2 FQGNSA. The CDR3 sequence: CASSLAGTGVGNTIYF. The CDR3 DNA reads TGTGCCAGCAGCTTAGCGGGGACAGGGGTCGGAAACACCATATATTTT.

The rearrangement uses TRBV19 and TRBJ1-3, with D maybe TRBD1 (5 bases). Germline CDR1 LNHDA, CDR2 SQIVND (reference sequence). The CDR3 covers 17 residues. V shed 1 base and J shed 4 bases, with 17 bases lying between them. The CDR3: CASSIARAGSSGNTIYF. The CDR3 DNA sequence: TGTGCCAGTAGTATAGCCCGGGCAGGGTCTTCAGGAAACACCATATATTTT. Using reference TRBV19 and TRBJ1-3 for the parts outside the CDR3, the full variable domain is DGGITQSPKYLFRKEGQNVTLSCEQNLNHDAMYWYRQDPGQGLRLIYYSQIVNDFQKGDIAEGYSVSREKKESFPLTVTSAQKNPTAFYLCASSIARAGSSGNTIYFGEGSWLTVV.

The chain employs TRBV18 and TRBJ2-1; 7 nucleotides line up with TRBD2. The germline gives CDR1 KGHSH, CDR2 LQKENI. The CDR3 contains 14 residues. J lost 6 bases, V lost 1 base, and 3 bases had no gene match. The CDR3 here is CASSPLASGNEQFF. The DNA for the CDR3 is TGTGCCAGCTCACCACTGGCTAGCGGCAATGAGCAGTTCTTC.

The chain employs TRBV10-2 and TRBJ2-2; 11 bases fit TRBD2. V lost 7 bases, J lost 3 bases, and 4 bases stayed unmatched. This CDR3 has 15 residues. Germline lookup yields CDR1 WSHSY and CDR2 SAAADI. CDR3 amino acids: CASTPLAGDTGELFF. The CDR3 DNA sequence: TGCGCCAGCACGCCACTAGCGGGGGACACCGGGGAGCTGTTTTTT.

The chain has TRBV27 and TRBJ2-3, with TRBD2 matching 8 bases. Germline CDR1 and CDR2: MNHEY and SMNVEV (reference sequence). The J segment lost 2 bases and the V segment lost 4 bases, leaving 2 bases of the junction unmatched. CDR3 length: 14 residues. In nucleotides, the CDR3 is TGTGCCAGCAGTTGGGGACTAGACACAGATACGCAGTATTTT. Its translation is CASSWGLDTDTQYF.

The gene calls are TRBV6-5 and TRBJ2-2; 7 bases fit TRBD1. The CDR3 contains 15 residues. From germline, CDR1 is MNHEY and CDR2 SVGAGI. Trimming cost V 2 bases and J 4 bases; bases outside gene matches: 4. The DNA of the CDR3 is TGTGCCAGCAGTTACGTGGGACAGATCACCGGGGAGCTGTTTTTT. Its protein is CASSYVGQITGELFF.

This chain uses TRBV27 with TRBJ2-1, with 10 bases fitting TRBD1. CDR1 MNHEY and CDR2 SMNVEV come from the germline V gene (reference sequence). Germline trimming cut 3 bases from V and 6 bases from J; bases unmatched to any gene: 8. The CDR3 spans 16 residues. CDR3 in amino acids: CASSFRPDRGGNEQFF. CDR3 bases: TGTGCCAGCAGTTTTAGGCCGGACAGGGGGGGCAATGAGCAGTTCTTC.

CDR3 loop: CASSPSQVQRNSPLHF. CDR3 nucleotides: TGTGCCAGCAGTCCGTCGCAGGTCCAACGTAATTCACCCCTCCACTTT. The gene calls are TRBV6-2 or TRBV6-3 and TRBJ1-6; no definite D call. This CDR3 spans 16 amino acids. V dropped 5 bases and J dropped 6 bases, with 17 bases sitting between them. CDR1 and CDR2 from the germline V gene are MNHEY and SVGEGT.

This clone was found once. This rearrangement joins TRBV18 to TRBJ2-1, with 14 bases fitting TRBD2. CDR1 and CDR2 from the germline V gene are KGHSH and LQKENI. The ends lost 2 bases at V and 3 bases at J; junction bases unmatched: 0. The CDR3 is made up of 16 amino acids. CDR3 DNA sequence: TGTGCCAGCTCACCAGGGACTAGCGGGGGCTACAATGAGCAGTTCTTC. Translation: CASSPGTSGGYNEQFF.

This clone was detected once. The chain carries TRBV24-1 and TRBJ1-2, with 8 bases lining up with TRBD1. This CDR3 is 16 amino acids long. Trimming took 5 bases from V and 4 from J; bases not matched to a gene: 11. Germline assignment: CDR1 KGHDR and CDR2 SFDVKD. The CDR3 sequence: CATSGPPGTGLYGYTF. CDR3 bases: TGTGCCACCAGTGGCCCACCCGGGACAGGACTCTATGGCTACACCTTC.

The chain combines TRBV19 with TRBJ2-3; 8 bases fit TRBD2. The germline V gene encodes CDR1 LNHDA and CDR2 SQIVND (reference sequence). The junction had 13 bases not matched to a gene; V was cut back by 3 bases and J by 5 bases. CDR3 length: 17 amino acids. The CDR3 loop is CASSIRGGREWLDTQYF. CDR3 in DNA: TGTGCCAGTAGTATTCGGGGGGGCCGGGAGTGGTTAGATACGCAGTATTTT.

The chain combines TRBV11-2 with TRBJ2-1; 8 nucleotides agree with TRBD2. The junction had 3 bases not matched to a gene; V was cut back by 3 bases and J by 5 bases. The germline CDR1 and CDR2 sequences are SGHAT and FQNNGV. The CDR3 consists of 14 residues. The chain's CDR3 is CASSFKTSDNEQFF. Written as DNA, the CDR3 is TGTGCCAGCAGCTTTAAGACTAGCGACAATGAGCAGTTCTTC.

This chain links TRBV5-5 with TRBJ1-5; D is ambiguous. The CDR3 contains 16 residues. V was cut by 4 bases and J by 2 bases, with 16 bases left in between. The germline V gene encodes CDR1 SGHKS and CDR2 YYEKEE (reference sequence). In DNA, the CDR3 is TGTGCCAGCAGCCCGGATTCGATGAGGGGCAATCAGCCCCAGCATTTT. Its protein is CASSPDSMRGNQPQHF.

This clone has more than one count but fewer than ten. The rearrangement links TRBV6-5 to TRBJ1-5, with 9 bases that match TRBD1. The CDR3 is 14 residues long. The germline V gene has CDR1 MNHEY and CDR2 SVGAGI. Trimming removed 5 bases from V and 9 bases from J; junction bases left unmatched: 8. This CDR3 reads CASSNGDRERPQHF. For the CDR3, the DNA is TGTGCCAGCAGTAATGGGGACAGGGAAAGGCCCCAGCATTTT.

Note on this clone: The sample contains more than one DNA sequence encoding this CDR3. The chain combines TRBV29-1 with TRBJ2-7, with 9 positions matching TRBD1. Germline CDR1 and CDR2: SQVTM and ANQGSEA. The CDR3 totals 12 residues. V shed 6 bases and J 2 bases; nucleotides not matched to a gene: 2. The CDR3 coding sequence is TGCAGCGTCCGACAGGGGGCCTACGAGCAGTACTTC. Amino acids: CSVRQGAYEQYF.

The chain joins TRBV19 to TRBJ1-5; 7 bases are shared with TRBD1. Germline V gene data show CDR1 as LNHDA and CDR2 as SQIVND (reference sequence). V shed 5 bases, J shed 4 bases, and the junction held 11 bases outside the gene matches. This CDR3 is 16 amino acids long. CDR3 sequence reads: CASSHPSPGGNQPQHF. The DNA of the CDR3 is TGTGCCAGTAGTCACCCTTCCCCAGGGGGGAATCAGCCCCAGCATTTT.

The chain is built from TRBV29-1 and TRBJ2-2; 8 bases are a match to TRBD2. The CDR3 totals 16 residues. Germline V gene lookup returns CDR1 SQVTM and CDR2 ANQGSEA. V lost 7 bases to trimming and J lost 4 bases; unmatched junction nucleotides: 14. In DNA, the CDR3 is TGCAGCGGACTAACCCGGGGGGGCCGTGGCACCGGGGAGCTGTTTTTT. This sequence encodes CSGLTRGGRGTGELFF.

The CDR3 region has the DNA TGTGCCAGCTCACCACCGAACTCGCTAGCGGGAGTGAGCGAGCAGTACTTC. Translating it yields CASSPPNSLAGVSEQYF. V gene TRBV18 combines with J gene TRBJ2-7; 10 bases align to TRBD2. V shed 0 bases, J shed 6 bases, and the junction held 11 bases outside the gene matches. The CDR3 spans 17 residues. Germline values: CDR1 KGHSH, CDR2 LQKENI.

The chain couples TRBV19 to TRBJ1-5; D call uncertain. The V end was cut by 6 bases, the J end by 1 base, with 13 bases between. The V gene's germline CDR1 is LNHDA and CDR2 SQIVND (reference sequence). The CDR3 runs 15 residues. CDR3 sequence (DNA): TGTGCCAGTAGACCTCACGAGAAGAGCAATCAGCCCCAGCATTTT. Translating gives CASRPHEKSNQPQHF.

This chain connects TRBV3-1 (or the pseudogene TRBV3-2) to TRBJ2-1, with D maybe TRBD2 (6 bases). Germline V gene data show CDR1 as LGHDT and CDR2 as YNNKEL (reference sequence). Trimming left V 0 bases short and J 8 bases short, with 17 bases between. The CDR3 runs to 16 residues. The CDR3 DNA reads as TGTGCCAGCAGCCAAGATGGAGGGACTCCGCGCGATGAGCAGTTCTTC. This sequence encodes CASSQDGGTPRDEQFF.

The chain combines TRBV28 with TRBJ2-2, with 10 bases matching TRBD1. This CDR3 contains 16 residues. CDR1 and CDR2 from the germline V gene are MDHEN and SYDVKM. Unmatched junction bases numbered 7, after V lost 6 bases and J lost 3 bases. CDR3 in amino acids: CASSLDRGPDTGELFF. CDR3 sequence (DNA): TGTGCCAGCAGCTTAGACAGGGGGCCAGACACCGGGGAGCTGTTTTTT. The whole variable domain, remainder taken from reference TRBV28 and TRBJ2-2, is DVKVTQSSRYLVKRTGEKVFLECVQDMDHENMFWYRQDPGLGLRLIYFSYDVKMKEKGDIPEGYSVSREKKERFSLILESASTNQTSMYLCASSLDRGPDTGELFFGEGSRLTVL.

The gene calls are TRBV18 and TRBJ1-1; TRBD1 aligns across 8 bases. The J segment lost 1 base and the V segment lost 1 base, leaving 5 bases of the junction unmatched. The CDR3 consists of 16 residues. Germline loops: CDR1 KGHSH, CDR2 LQKENI. For the CDR3, the DNA is TGTGCCAGCTCACCACGAACGGGACAGGCGAACACTGAAGCTTTCTTT. It encodes CASSPRTGQANTEAFF.

The chain has TRBV4-1 and TRBJ2-7, with D maybe TRBD2 (6 bases). Germline V CDR1 and CDR2: MGHRA, YSYEKL. The CDR3 totals 15 residues. Trimming removed 0 bases at V and 4 bases at J, with 13 bases between. In nucleotides, the CDR3 is TGCGCCAGCAGCCAAGAACTAGCCCTTTCTTACGAGCAGTACTTC. Translating it yields CASSQELALSYEQYF.

This chain links TRBV6-2 or TRBV6-3 with TRBJ1-2; D possibly corresponds to TRBD1 (5 bases). Trimming removed 5 bases from V and 3 bases from J, with 10 bases in between. The CDR3 consists of 13 residues. CDR1 and CDR2 from the germline V gene are MNHEY and SVGEGT. In DNA, the CDR3 is TGTGCCAGCAGTGATCGACAGTACTATGGCTACACCTTC. Protein sequence: CASSDRQYYGYTF.

This chain connects TRBV19 to TRBJ2-4; 15 nucleotides agree with TRBD2. Trimming took 4 bases from V and 2 from J; bases not matched to a gene: 9. Germline V CDR1 and CDR2: LNHDA, SQIVND (reference sequence). This CDR3 region has 19 residues. CDR3 sequence (DNA): TGTGCCAGTAGTAGGGGACTAGCGGGAGGATCCATCTCCAAAAACATTCAGTACTTC. It translates to CASSRGLAGGSISKNIQYF.

The chain couples TRBV4-1 to TRBJ2-3, with TRBD2 identical over 10 bases. Per the germline V gene, CDR1 is MGHRA and CDR2 is YSYEKL. The CDR3 consists of 19 residues. V gave up 2 bases and J gave up 1 base; unmatched junction bases: 12. CDR3 amino acids: CASSQRRTSGGLGTDTQYF. The CDR3 nucleotides are TGCGCCAGCAGCCAAAGGCGGACTAGCGGAGGGCTTGGCACAGATACGCAGTATTTT.